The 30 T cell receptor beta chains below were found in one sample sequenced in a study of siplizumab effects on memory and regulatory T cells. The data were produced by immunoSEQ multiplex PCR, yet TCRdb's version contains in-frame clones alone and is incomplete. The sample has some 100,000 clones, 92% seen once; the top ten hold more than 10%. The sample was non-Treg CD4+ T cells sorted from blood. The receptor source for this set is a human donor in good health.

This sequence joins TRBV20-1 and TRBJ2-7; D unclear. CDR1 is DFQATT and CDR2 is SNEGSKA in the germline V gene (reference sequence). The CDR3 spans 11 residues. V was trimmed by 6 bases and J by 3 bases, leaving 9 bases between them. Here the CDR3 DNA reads TGCAGTGCCTCTGACTTCTACGAGCAGTACTTC. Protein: CSASDFYEQYF.

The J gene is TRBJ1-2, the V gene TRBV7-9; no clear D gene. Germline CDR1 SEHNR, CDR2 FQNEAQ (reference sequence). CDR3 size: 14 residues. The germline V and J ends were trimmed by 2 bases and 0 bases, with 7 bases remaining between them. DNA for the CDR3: TGTGCCAGCAGCTTATACGGGTCTAACTATGGCTACACCTTC. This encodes CASSLYGSNYGYTF.

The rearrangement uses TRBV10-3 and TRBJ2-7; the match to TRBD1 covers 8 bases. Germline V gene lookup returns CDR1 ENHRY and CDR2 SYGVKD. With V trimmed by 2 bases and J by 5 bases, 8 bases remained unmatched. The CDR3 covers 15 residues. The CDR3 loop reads CAISEARQGIDEQYF. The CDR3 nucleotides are TGTGCCATCAGTGAGGCCAGACAGGGGATCGACGAGCAGTACTTC.

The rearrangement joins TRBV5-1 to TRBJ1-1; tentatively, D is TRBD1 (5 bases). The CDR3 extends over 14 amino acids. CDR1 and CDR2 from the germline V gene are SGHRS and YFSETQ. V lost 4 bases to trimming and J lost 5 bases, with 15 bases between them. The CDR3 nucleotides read TGCGCCAGCAGCACCGGGGACTTAGGTACTGAAGCTTTCTTT. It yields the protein CASSTGDLGTEAFF.

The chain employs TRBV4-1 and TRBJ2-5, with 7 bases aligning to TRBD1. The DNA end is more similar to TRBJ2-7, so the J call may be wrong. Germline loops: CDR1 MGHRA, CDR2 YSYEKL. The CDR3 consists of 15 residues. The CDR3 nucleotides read TGCGCCAGCAGCCTCGGACAGGAGATTTGGAACGAGCAGTACTTC. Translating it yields CASSLGQEIWNEQYF.

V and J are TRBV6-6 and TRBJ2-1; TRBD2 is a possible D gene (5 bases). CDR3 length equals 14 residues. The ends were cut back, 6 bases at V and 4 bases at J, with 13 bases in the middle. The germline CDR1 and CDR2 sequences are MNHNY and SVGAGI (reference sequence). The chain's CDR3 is CASRDRTLYNEQFF. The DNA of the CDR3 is TGTGCCAGCAGGGATCGGACTCTTTACAATGAGCAGTTCTTC.

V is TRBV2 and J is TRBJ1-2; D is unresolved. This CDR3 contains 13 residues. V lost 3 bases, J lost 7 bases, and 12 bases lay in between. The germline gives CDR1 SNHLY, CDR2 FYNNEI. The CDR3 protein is CASSDPQSFGYTF. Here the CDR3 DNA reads TGTGCCAGCAGTGATCCCCAGAGCTTTGGCTACACCTTC.

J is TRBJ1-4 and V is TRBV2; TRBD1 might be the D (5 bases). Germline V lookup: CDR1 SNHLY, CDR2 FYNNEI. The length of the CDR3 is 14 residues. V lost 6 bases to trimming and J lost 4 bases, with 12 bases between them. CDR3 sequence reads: CASSAREFNEKLFF. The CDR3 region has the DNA TGTGCCAGCAGCGCCAGGGAGTTTAATGAAAAACTGTTTTTT. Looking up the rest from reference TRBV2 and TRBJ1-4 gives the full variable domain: EPEVTQTPSHQVTQMGQEVILRCVPISNHLYFYWYRQILGQKVEFLVSFYNNEISEKSEIFDDQFSVERPDGSNFTLKIRSTKLEDSAMYFCASSAREFNEKLFFGSGTQLSVL.

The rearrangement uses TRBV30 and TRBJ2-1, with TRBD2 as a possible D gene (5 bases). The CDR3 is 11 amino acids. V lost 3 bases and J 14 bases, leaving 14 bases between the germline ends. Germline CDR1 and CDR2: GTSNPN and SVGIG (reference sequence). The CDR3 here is CAWRVGPREFF. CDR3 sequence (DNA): TGTGCCTGGAGGGTGGGTCCGAGGGAGTTCTTC. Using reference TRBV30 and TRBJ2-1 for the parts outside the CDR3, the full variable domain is SQTIHQWPATLVQPVGSPLSLECTVEGTSNPNLYWYRQAAGRGLQLLFYSVGIGQISSEVPQNLSASRPQDRQFILSSKKLLLSDSGFYLCAWRVGPREFFGPGTRLTVL.

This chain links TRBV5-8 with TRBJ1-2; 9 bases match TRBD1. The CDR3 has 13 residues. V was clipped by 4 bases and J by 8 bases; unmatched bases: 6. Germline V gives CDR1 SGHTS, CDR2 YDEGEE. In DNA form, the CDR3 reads TGTGCCAGCAGCCCTTGGGGGACAGGGGGCTACACCTTC. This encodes CASSPWGTGGYTF.

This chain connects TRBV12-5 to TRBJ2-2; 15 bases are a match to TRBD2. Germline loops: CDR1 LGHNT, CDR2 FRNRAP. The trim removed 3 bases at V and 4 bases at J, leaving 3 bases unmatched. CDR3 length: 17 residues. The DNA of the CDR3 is TGTGCTAGTGGTTTAATGGGACTAGCGGGGGGCACCGGGGAGCTGTTTTTT. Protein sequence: CASGLMGLAGGTGELFF.

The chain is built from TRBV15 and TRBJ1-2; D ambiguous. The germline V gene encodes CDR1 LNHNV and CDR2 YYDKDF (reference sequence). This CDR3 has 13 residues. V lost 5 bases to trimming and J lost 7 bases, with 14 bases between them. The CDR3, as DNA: TGTGCCACCAGCCCTTCCGGCGATGGTGGCTACACCTTC. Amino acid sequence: CATSPSGDGGYTF.

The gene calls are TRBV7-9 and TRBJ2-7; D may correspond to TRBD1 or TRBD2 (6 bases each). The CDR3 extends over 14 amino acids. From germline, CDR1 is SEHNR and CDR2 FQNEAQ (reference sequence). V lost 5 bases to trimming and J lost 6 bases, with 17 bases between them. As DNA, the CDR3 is TGTGCCAGCAGCACCCTCGGGGGCGTTGCCGAGCAGTACTTC. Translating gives CASSTLGGVAEQYF.

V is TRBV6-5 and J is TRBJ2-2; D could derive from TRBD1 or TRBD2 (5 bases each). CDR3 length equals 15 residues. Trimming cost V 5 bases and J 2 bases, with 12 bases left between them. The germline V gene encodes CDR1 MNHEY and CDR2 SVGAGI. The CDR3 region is CASSNRGTNTGELFF. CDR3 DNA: TGTGCCAGCAGTAACAGAGGGACCAACACCGGGGAGCTGTTTTTT.

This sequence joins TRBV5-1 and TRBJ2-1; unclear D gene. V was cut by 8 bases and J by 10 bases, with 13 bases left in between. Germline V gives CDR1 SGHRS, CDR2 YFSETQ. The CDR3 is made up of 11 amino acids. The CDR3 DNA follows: TGCGCCAGTTCGTTTCTGACAGAGCAGTTCTTC. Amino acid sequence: CASSFLTEQFF.

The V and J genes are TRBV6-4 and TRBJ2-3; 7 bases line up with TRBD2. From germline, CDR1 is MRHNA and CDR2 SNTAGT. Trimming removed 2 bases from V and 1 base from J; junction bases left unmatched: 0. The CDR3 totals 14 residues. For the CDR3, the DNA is TGTGCCAGCAGTGACCTAGCGGGCACAGATACGCAGTATTTT. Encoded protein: CASSDLAGTDTQYF.

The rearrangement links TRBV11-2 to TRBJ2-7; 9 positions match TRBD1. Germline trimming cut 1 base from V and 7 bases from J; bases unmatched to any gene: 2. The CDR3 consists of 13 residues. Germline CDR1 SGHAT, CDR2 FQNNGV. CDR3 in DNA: TGTGCCAGCAGCTTAGGAGGGACAGGGGAGCAGTACTTC. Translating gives CASSLGGTGEQYF.

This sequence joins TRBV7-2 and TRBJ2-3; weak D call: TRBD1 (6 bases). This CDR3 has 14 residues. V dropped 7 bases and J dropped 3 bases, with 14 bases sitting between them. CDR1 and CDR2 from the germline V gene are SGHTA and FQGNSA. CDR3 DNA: TGTGCCAGCACCTACAGGGTAGGGACAGATACGCAGTATTTT. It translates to CASTYRVGTDTQYF.

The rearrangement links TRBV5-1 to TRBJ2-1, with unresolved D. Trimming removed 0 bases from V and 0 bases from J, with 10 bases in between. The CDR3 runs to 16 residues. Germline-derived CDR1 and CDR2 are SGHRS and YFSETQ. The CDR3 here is CASSLVAASSYNEQFF. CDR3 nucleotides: TGCGCCAGCAGCTTGGTTGCGGCGAGCTCCTACAATGAGCAGTTCTTC.

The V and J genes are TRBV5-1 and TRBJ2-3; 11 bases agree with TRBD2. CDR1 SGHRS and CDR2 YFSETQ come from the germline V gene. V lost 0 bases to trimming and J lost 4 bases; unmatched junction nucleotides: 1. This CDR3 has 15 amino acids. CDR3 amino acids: CASSLEGLAADTQYF. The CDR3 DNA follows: TGCGCCAGCAGCTTGGAGGGACTAGCGGCAGATACGCAGTATTTT.

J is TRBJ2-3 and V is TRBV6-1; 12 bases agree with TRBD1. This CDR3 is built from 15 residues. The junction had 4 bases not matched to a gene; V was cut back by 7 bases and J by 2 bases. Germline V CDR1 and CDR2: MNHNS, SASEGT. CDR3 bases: TGTGCCAGCATGGGACAGGGGGCCCTCACAGATACGCAGTATTTT. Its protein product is CASMGQGALTDTQYF.

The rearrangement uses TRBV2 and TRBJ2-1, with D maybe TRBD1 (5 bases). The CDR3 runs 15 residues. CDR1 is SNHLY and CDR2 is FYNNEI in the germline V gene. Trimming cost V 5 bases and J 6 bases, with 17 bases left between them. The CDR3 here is CASSIGQGPSNEQFF. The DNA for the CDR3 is TGTGCCAGCAGTATCGGACAAGGCCCCTCCAATGAGCAGTTCTTC.

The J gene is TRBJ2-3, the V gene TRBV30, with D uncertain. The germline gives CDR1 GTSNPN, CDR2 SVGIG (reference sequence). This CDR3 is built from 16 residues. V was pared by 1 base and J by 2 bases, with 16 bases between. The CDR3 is CAWSGRRLLVTDTQYF. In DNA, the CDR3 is TGTGCCTGGAGTGGCAGGAGACTCCTTGTCACAGATACGCAGTATTTT. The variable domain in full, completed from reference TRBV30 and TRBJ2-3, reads SQTIHQWPATLVQPVGSPLSLECTVEGTSNPNLYWYRQAAGRGLQLLFYSVGIGQISSEVPQNLSASRPQDRQFILSSKKLLLSDSGFYLCAWSGRRLLVTDTQYFGPGTRLTVL.

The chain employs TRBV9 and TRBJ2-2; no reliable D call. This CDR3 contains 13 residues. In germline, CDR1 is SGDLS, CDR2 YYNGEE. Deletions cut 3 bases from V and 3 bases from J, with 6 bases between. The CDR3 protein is CASSETHTGELFF. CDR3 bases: TGTGCCAGCAGCGAGACTCACACCGGGGAGCTGTTTTTT. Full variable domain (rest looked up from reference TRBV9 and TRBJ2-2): DSGVTQTPKHLITATGQRVTLRCSPRSGDLSVYWYQQSLDQGLQFLIQYYNGEERAKGNILERFSAQQFPDLHSELNLSSLELGDSALYFCASSETHTGELFFGEGSRLTVL.

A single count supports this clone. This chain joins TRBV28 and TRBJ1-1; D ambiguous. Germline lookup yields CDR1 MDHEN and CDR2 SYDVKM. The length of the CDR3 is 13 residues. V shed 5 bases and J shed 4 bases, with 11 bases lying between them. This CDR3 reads CASSASPTTEAFF. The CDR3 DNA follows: TGTGCCAGCAGTGCATCCCCTACCACTGAAGCTTTCTTT. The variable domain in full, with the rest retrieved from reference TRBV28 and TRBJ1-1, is DVKVTQSSRYLVKRTGEKVFLECVQDMDHENMFWYRQDPGLGLRLIYFSYDVKMKEKGDIPEGYSVSREKKERFSLILESASTNQTSMYLCASSASPTTEAFFGQGTRLTVV.

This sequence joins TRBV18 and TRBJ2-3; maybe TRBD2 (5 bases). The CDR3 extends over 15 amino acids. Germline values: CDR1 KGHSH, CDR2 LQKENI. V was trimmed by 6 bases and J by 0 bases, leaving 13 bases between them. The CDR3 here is CASSIDYPSTDTQYF. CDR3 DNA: TGTGCCAGCTCGATAGACTACCCAAGCACAGATACGCAGTATTTT.

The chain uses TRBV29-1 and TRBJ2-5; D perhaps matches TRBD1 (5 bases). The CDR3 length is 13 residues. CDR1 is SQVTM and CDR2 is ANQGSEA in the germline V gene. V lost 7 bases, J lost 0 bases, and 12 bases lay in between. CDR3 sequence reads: CSASSGNQETQYF. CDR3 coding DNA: TGCAGCGCAAGTTCAGGGAACCAAGAGACCCAGTACTTC.

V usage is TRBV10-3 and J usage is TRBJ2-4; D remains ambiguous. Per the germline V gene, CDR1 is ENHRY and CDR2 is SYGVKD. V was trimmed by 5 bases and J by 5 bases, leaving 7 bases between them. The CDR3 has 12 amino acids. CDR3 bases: TGTGCCATCAGTACTGGAGAAAACATTCAGTACTTC. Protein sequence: CAISTGENIQYF.

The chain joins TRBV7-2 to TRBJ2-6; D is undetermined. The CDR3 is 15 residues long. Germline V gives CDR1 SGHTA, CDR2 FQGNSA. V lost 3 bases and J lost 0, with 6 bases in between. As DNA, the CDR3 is TGTGCCAGCAGCTTCGCCGACTCTGGGGCCAACGTCCTGACTTTC. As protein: CASSFADSGANVLTF.

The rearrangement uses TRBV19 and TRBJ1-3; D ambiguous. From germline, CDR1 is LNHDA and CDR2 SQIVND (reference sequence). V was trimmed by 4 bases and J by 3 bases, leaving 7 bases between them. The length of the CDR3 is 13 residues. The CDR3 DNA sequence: TGTGCCAGTAGTAACGGGGTTGGAAACACCATATATTTT. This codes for CASSNGVGNTIYF.